What follows are 16 T cell receptor beta chains derived from one specimen sequenced in a study of OX40 agonist ivuxolimab in advanced cancers. Produced via immunoSEQ multiplex PCR; TCRdb's table is partial and in-frame only. The sample comprises fewer than 70,000 clones, approximately 86% of which are singletons, and about 2.5% rests with the top ten. Specimen: CD4+ or CD8+ T cells sorted from blood, collected in a trial of the OX40 agonist ivuxolimab. The receptors derive from an adult with an advanced solid tumor such as melanoma, head and neck, liver or kidney cancer.

The chain is built from TRBV4-1 and TRBJ2-5; 7 bases line up with TRBD2. Germline CDR1 and CDR2: MGHRA and YSYEKL. The CDR3 length is 14 residues. The junction had 6 bases not matched to a gene; V was cut back by 4 bases and J by 4 bases. CDR3 nucleotide sequence: TGCGCCAGCAGCCGTCGCTCTAGCGGAGAGACCCAGTACTTC. It yields the protein CASSRRSSGETQYF.

V is TRBV6-1 and J is TRBJ1-1, with a tentative D call TRBD1 (6 bases). This CDR3 has 16 amino acids. CDR1 is MNHNS and CDR2 is SASEGT in the germline V gene. The germline V and J ends were trimmed by 4 bases and 0 bases, with 15 bases remaining between them. The CDR3 sequence is CASSVPTGRLNTEAFF. CDR3 DNA sequence: TGTGCCAGCAGTGTTCCGACAGGACGTCTGAACACTGAAGCTTTCTTT.

The V and J genes are TRBV19 and TRBJ2-2, with D unclear. The CDR3 is 18 residues long. CDR1 LNHDA and CDR2 SQIVND come from the germline V gene (reference sequence). Trimming pared 6 bases from V and 5 bases from J, leaving 25 bases between. This CDR3 is CASRELGRAKEGTGELFF. The CDR3 DNA reads as TGTGCCAGTAGGGAGCTCGGACGGGCTAAGGAAGGTACCGGGGAGCTGTTTTTT. Supplemented by reference TRBV19 and TRBJ2-2, the full variable domain reads DGGITQSPKYLFRKEGQNVTLSCEQNLNHDAMYWYRQDPGQGLRLIYYSQIVNDFQKGDIAEGYSVSREKKESFPLTVTSAQKNPTAFYLCASRELGRAKEGTGELFFGEGSRLTVL.

This clone was seen only a few times. V usage is TRBV29-1 and J usage is TRBJ1-5, with TRBD1 identical over 8 bases. This CDR3 region has 15 residues. Germline CDR1 is SQVTM and CDR2 is ANQGSEA. The V gene end was trimmed by 6 bases and the J gene end by 1 base; junction bases not matched to a gene: 8. The CDR3 DNA sequence: TGCAGCGTGTCCCAGGGGGCGGTGAGCAATCAGCCCCAGCATTTT. It yields the protein CSVSQGAVSNQPQHF.

J is TRBJ2-3 and V is TRBV5-5; maybe TRBD2 (6 bases). The CDR3 contains 19 residues. Trimming removed 1 base from V and 1 base from J, with 22 bases in between. Germline CDR1 and CDR2: SGHKS and YYEKEE (reference sequence). The DNA for the CDR3 is TGTGCCAGCAGCTTGCGTAGGGACTCTCTATTTTCCCGCACAGATACGCAGTATTTT. It translates to CASSLRRDSLFSRTDTQYF.

V and J are TRBV28 and TRBJ2-5; the D is unclear. The germline CDR1 and CDR2 sequences are MDHEN and SYDVKM. The CDR3 totals 13 residues. V was shortened by 2 bases and J by 7 bases, with 11 bases between the two germline ends. CDR3 DNA: TGTGCCAGCAGTTTACGCCAGAGTGGGACCCAGTACTTC. Protein sequence: CASSLRQSGTQYF.

V gene TRBV6-1 combines with J gene TRBJ2-3, with no clear D. CDR1 is MNHNS, CDR2 SASEGT, per germline. The ends were cut back, 0 bases at V and 2 bases at J, with 9 bases in the middle. The CDR3 is 15 amino acids. Here the CDR3 DNA reads TGTGCCAGCAGTGAAGCATGGGTTATCACAGATACGCAGTATTTT. It codes for CASSEAWVITDTQYF.

This chain joins TRBV4-1 and TRBJ2-5, with 14 nucleotides matching TRBD2. Per the germline V gene, CDR1 is MGHRA and CDR2 is YSYEKL. The V gene end was trimmed by 0 bases and the J gene end by 11 bases; junction bases not matched to a gene: 5. The length of the CDR3 is 15 residues. DNA for the CDR3: TGCGCCAGCAGCCAAGAGACTAGCGGGAGGGGTTGGCAGTACTTC. Residues: CASSQETSGRGWQYF.

This chain links TRBV28 with TRBJ1-6; TRBD1 matches 8 bases. The V gene's germline CDR1 is MDHEN and CDR2 SYDVKM. This CDR3 is built from 14 residues. V trimming: 4 bases; J trimming: 10 bases; junction bases outside the gene matches: 6. The CDR3 here is CASSWTGLRSPLHF. The CDR3 DNA reads TGTGCCAGCAGTTGGACAGGGCTACGGTCACCCCTCCACTTT.

This clone appeared a single time. The V call is TRBV30, the J call TRBJ1-1; D uncertain. Trimming removed 4 bases from V and 3 bases from J, with 12 bases in between. In germline, CDR1 is GTSNPN, CDR2 SVGIG (reference sequence). This CDR3 has 13 residues. CDR3 nucleotide sequence: TGTGCCTGGAAAGCTCAGTGGGACACTGAAGCTTTCTTT. The encoded protein is CAWKAQWDTEAFF.

This rearrangement joins TRBV5-1 to TRBJ2-7; 12 bases line up with TRBD1. The CDR3 extends over 15 amino acids. The ends lost 5 bases at V and 3 bases at J; junction bases unmatched: 6. Germline V gives CDR1 SGHRS, CDR2 YFSETQ. The CDR3 nucleotides read TGCGCCAGCAGTCCCGGGACAGGGGGCTTCTACGAGCAGTACTTC. Its protein is CASSPGTGGFYEQYF.

V usage is TRBV11-2 and J usage is TRBJ1-6, with unresolved D. Germline CDR1 is SGHAT and CDR2 is FQNNGV. This CDR3 contains 13 residues. Trimming stripped 3 bases from V and 5 bases from J, with 5 bases between. The CDR3 sequence is CASSFVDNSPLHF. CDR3 DNA sequence: TGTGCCAGCAGCTTCGTAGATAATTCACCCCTCCACTTT. Complete variable domain (other parts from reference TRBV11-2 and TRBJ1-6): EAGVAQSPRYKIIEKRQSVAFWCNPISGHATLYWYQQILGQGPKLLIQFQNNGVVDDSQLPKDRFSAERLKGVDSTLKIQPAKLEDSAVYLCASSFVDNSPLHFGNGTRLTVT.

The V and J genes are TRBV11-2 and TRBJ2-2; D ambiguous. With 6 bases removed from V and 3 bases from J, the gap between germline ends came to 8 bases. The CDR3 runs to 13 residues. Germline CDR1 reads SGHAT; CDR2 reads FQNNGV. CDR3 residues: CASRYLYTGELFF. The CDR3 DNA is TGTGCCAGCAGGTATCTCTACACCGGGGAGCTGTTTTTT.

This clone has a handful of counts. The chain couples TRBV5-4 to TRBJ1-2; D is uncertain. CDR3 size: 13 residues. V shed 3 bases and J shed 8 bases, with 14 bases lying between them. Germline V gene data show CDR1 as SGHNT and CDR2 as YYREEE (reference sequence). Here the CDR3 DNA reads TGTGCCAGCAGCTATCACTACGCCGGGGGCTACACCTTC. Residues: CASSYHYAGGYTF.

The V call is TRBV11-2, the J call TRBJ2-7, with 9 bases matching TRBD1. Trimming at V came to 5 bases and at J to 4 bases, leaving 6 bases not matched to a gene. The germline CDR1 and CDR2 sequences are SGHAT and FQNNGV. This CDR3 is 14 amino acids long. The CDR3 DNA is TGTGCCAGCAGCCCAGGGACAGGGACGTACGAGCAGTACTTC. Residues: CASSPGTGTYEQYF.

This clone was seen a single time. The junction shows a germline mismatch at one end, possibly a read error. The chain joins TRBV5-4 to TRBJ1-2, with D possibly TRBD1 on 6 matching bases. This CDR3 region has 16 residues. Germline V gene data show CDR1 as SGHNT and CDR2 as YYREEE (reference sequence). The CDR3 here is CASSQDRGRGSYGYTF. The DNA for the CDR3 is TGCGCCAGCAGCCAAGATCGGGGCAGGGGTAGCTATGGCTACACCTTC.